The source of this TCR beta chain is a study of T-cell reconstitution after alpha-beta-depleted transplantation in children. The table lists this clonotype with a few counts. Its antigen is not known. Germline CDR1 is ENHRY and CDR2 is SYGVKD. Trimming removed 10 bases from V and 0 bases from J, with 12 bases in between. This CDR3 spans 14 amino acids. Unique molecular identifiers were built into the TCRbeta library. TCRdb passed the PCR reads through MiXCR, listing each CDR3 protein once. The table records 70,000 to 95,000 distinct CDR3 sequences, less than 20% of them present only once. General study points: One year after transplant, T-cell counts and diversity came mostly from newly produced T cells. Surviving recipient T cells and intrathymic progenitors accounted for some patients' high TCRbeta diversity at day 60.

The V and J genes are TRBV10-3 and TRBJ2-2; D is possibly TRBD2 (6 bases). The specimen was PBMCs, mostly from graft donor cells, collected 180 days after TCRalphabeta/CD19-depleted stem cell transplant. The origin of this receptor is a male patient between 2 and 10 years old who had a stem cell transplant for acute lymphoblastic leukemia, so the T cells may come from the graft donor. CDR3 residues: CATGGPPNTGELFF. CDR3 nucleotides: TGTGCCACCGGGGGACCCCCGAACACCGGGGAGCTGTTTTTT.